The sequence of this T cell receptor (beta chain) was determined in a study of Ad26.COV2.S vaccination and SARS-CoV-2 variants. About the research overall: Recipients of Ad26.COV2.S got it intramuscularly, once or twice 56 days apart.

Repertoires were generated with immunoSEQ multiplex PCR, while TCRdb's copy carries only in-frame clones and drops some. The profile shows more than 300,000 clones, 85% of them singletons. The germline V gene has CDR1 SGHTS and CDR2 YDEGEE. CDR3 length: 14 residues. V lost 4 bases to trimming and J lost 4 bases; unmatched junction nucleotides: 7. Treatment described: 19 received Ad26.COV2.S at low or high dose, single or two shots; roughly 5 received placebo; per-sample allocation not given. At day 63 after the first vaccine or placebo injection, samples were drawn. The input for sequencing was peripheral blood, taken in a trial of Ad26.COV2.S vaccine versus placebo. This sequence originates from a person aged 18-65 years who received the Ad26.COV2.S COVID-19 vaccine or a placebo. V usage is TRBV5-8 and J usage is TRBJ1-1, with TRBD1 matching 7 bases. The CDR3 is CASSPARGVTEAFF. Here the CDR3 DNA reads TGTGCCAGCAGCCCGGCCAGGGGGGTCACTGAAGCTTTCTTT.